The T cell receptor (beta chain) under discussion was sequenced for a study of cytomegalovirus exposure and HLA in healthy donors. This clone was detected only once. Trimming removed 5 bases from V and 0 bases from J, with 8 bases in between. The CDR3 is made up of 13 amino acids. The germline V gene encodes CDR1 SGDLS and CDR2 YYNGEE. The primer mix had 60 Vbeta and 13 Jbeta primers. The assay was immunoSEQ multiplex PCR, and TCRdb's table has in-frame clones only and misses some. The sample yields some 120,000 clones, approximately 80% seen once. The specimen sequenced was PBMCs. The source of this sequence is a female donor in good health and CMV-seronegative. The chain joins TRBV9 to TRBJ1-1; D call uncertain. CDR3 DNA sequence: TGTGCCAGCAGAGAGTCACTGAACACTGAAGCTTTCTTT. This translates into CASRESLNTEAFF.